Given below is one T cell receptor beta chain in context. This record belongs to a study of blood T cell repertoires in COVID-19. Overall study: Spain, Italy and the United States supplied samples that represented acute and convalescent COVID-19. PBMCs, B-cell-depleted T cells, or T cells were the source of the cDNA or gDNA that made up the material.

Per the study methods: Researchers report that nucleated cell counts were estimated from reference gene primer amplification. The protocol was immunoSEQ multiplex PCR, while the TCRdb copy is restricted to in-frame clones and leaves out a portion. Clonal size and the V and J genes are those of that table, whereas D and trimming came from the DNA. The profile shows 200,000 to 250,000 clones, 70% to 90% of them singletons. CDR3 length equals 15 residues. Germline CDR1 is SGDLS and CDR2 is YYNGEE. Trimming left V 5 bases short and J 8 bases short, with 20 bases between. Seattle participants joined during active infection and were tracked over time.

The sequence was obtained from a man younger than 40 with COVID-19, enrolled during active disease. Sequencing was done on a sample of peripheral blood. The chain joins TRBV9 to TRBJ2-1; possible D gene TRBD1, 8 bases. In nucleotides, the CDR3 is TGTGCCAGCAGGGACGACAGGGGCGGGAGCGATGAGCAGTTCTTC. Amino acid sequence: CASRDDRGGSDEQFF.